What follows is one T cell receptor (beta chain) and its context. Its specificity is unknown. Treatment reported: oral pan-JAK inhibitor, 5-10 mg twice daily. CD4+ and CD8+ T cells were sorted from PBMCs. The data were obtained in a study of CD8+ T cells in alopecia areata. TCR sequencing used cDNA made by reverse transcription of extracted RNA. Assay used: immunoSEQ multiplex PCR; TCRdb lists only in-frame clones, some missing. Of over 100,000 clones listed, about 60% are singletons. J gave up 2 bases and V 7 bases, and 6 bases lay outside the gene matches. The CDR3 runs to 13 residues. CDR1 is SQVTM and CDR2 is ANQGSEA in the germline V gene. Study-level findings and limits: Researchers report lesional scalp, most notably alopecia totalis/universalis, outstripped normal scalp in clonality. Clonality in the scalp and expanded CD8+ clones ranked among the top 100 were significantly decreased by tofacitinib. Because of a solitary nonresponder, the connection of baseline CD8+ expansion to response stays uncertain.

Source: CD8+ T cells sorted from blood, taken at week 24, from a patient treated with tofacitinib. The receptor was isolated from a human donor with alopecia areata. The chain uses TRBV29-1 and TRBJ1-2; 8 nucleotides line up with TRBD1. The CDR3 coding sequence is TGCAGCGCGGGACAGGTGGACAACTATGGCTACACCTTC. Amino acid sequence: CSAGQVDNYGYTF.